This TCR beta chain emerged from a study of blood T cell repertoires in COVID-19. Whole-study context: Donors in the United States, Italy and Spain gave samples during acute or convalescent COVID-19.

The authors' processing: Researchers report that nucleated cell counts were estimated from reference gene primer amplification. The repertoire was sequenced with immunoSEQ multiplex PCR; TCRdb's copy has only in-frame clones and lacks some. V, J and clone size were drawn from that table, and D and trimming were deduced from the DNA. The data show 150,000 to 200,000 clones, with roughly 84% seen just once and 10% to 15% held by the top ten. From germline, CDR1 is MDHEN and CDR2 SYDVKM. The CDR3 has 16 amino acids. V was cut by 2 bases and J by 2 bases, with 10 bases left in between. The study assigned cohorts using participant-reported clinical history. Recovery among Cohort 3 donors was established by two negative PCRs, clearance, or symptom resolution.

Sequencing was carried out using PBMCs or T cells enriched from blood (not recorded which). The source of this sequence is a woman aged 55-70 years who had recovered from COVID-19. This chain uses TRBV28 with TRBJ1-6, with a tentative D call TRBD1 (5 bases). The DNA for the CDR3 is TGTGCCAGCAGTTTAGGAGGGACGGCCTATAATTCACCCCTCCACTTT. The encoded protein is CASSLGGTAYNSPLHF.